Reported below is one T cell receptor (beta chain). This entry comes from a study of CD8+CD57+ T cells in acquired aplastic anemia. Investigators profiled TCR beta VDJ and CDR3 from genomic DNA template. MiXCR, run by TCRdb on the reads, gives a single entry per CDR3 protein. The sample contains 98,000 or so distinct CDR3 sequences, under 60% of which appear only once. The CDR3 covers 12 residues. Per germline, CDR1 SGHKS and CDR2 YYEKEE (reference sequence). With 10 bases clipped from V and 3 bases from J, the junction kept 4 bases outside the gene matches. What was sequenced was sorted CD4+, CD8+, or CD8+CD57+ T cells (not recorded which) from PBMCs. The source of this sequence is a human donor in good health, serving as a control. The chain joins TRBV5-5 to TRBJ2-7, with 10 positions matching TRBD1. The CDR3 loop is CAAGQGLYEQYF. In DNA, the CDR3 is TGTGCCGCGGGACAGGGGCTCTACGAGCAGTACTTC.